These 32 T cell receptor beta chains were sequenced from one sample in a study of metastatic and nonmetastatic thyroid tumors (dated by TCRdb to 2019 to 2021). Libraries came from PCR. Sequencing was carried out with an Illumina HiSeq 4000. TCRdb reanalyzed the raw reads on its own, using fastp at Q25 for trimming and MiXCR for clone calling, and kept in-frame beta chains. For this sample there are approximately 35,000 clones; 11% appear just once. The ten largest account for 15% to 20% of the sample. None of the patients had been given any treatment before thyroid surgery. Sequenced: blood. Receptors were obtained from a female donor with papillary thyroid cancer or a benign thyroid nodule (not recorded which). Some clones in this sample may be carry-over from other donors' samples.

This clone was counted ten times or more. It may be a read error: a sequence one base away is much more abundant. The V gene is TRBV27, the J gene TRBJ1-2, with 7 bases aligning to TRBD1. Germline lookup yields CDR1 MNHEY and CDR2 SMNVEV (reference sequence). V lost 5 bases, J lost 4 bases, and 7 bases stayed unmatched. The CDR3 loop spans 14 amino acids. Here the CDR3 reads CASSQQGIGYGYTF. The DNA of the CDR3 is TGTGCCAGCAGTCAACAGGGGATTGGCTATGGCTACACCTTC.

There are a few counts of this clone. This sequence joins TRBV10-3 and TRBJ2-7, with TRBD2 identical over 9 bases. The germline V gene encodes CDR1 ENHRY and CDR2 SYGVKD. Trimming removed 6 bases from V and 6 bases from J; junction bases left unmatched: 12. The CDR3 has 15 amino acids. CDR3 in DNA: TGTGCCATCAGGCAGGGACTAGCTGATCCAGTCGAGCAGTACTTC. This codes for CAIRQGLADPVEQYF.

This clone was detected only a few times. The CDR3 does not close with the conserved phenylalanine or tryptophan, likely indicating a read error. The V and J genes are TRBV6-1 and TRBJ1-2; TRBD1 matches at 11 bases. The V segment lost 2 bases and the J segment 2 bases; nucleotides outside the gene matches: 4. CDR1 is MNHNS and CDR2 is SASEGT in the germline V gene. The CDR3 consists of 16 residues. Here the CDR3 reads CASSERGTGGNYGYTL. The CDR3 region has the DNA TGTGCCAGCAGTGAACGGGGGACAGGGGGGAACTATGGCTACACCCTC.

Comment on this clone: Relative to the germline gene, one junction end is altered; a read error may explain this. The V and J genes are TRBV20-1 and TRBJ2-1; D gene uncertain. The CDR3 sequence is 14 residues long. Per the germline V gene, CDR1 is DFQATT and CDR2 is SNEGSKA (reference sequence). CDR3 amino acids: CSAKRPESYNEQVF. The CDR3 DNA reads TGCAGTGCTAAGAGGCCGGAGTCTTACAATGAGCAGGTCTTC.

This clone occurred many times. J is TRBJ2-7 and V is TRBV9; 10 bases align to TRBD2. After removal of 0 bases from V and 1 base from J, the junction contained 10 bases not matched to a gene. Germline-derived CDR1 and CDR2 are SGDLS and YYNGEE. The CDR3 is 18 residues long. CDR3 sequence (DNA): TGTGCCAGCAGCGTAGCAGGCGGACTAGCGGAGACGTCCTACGAGCAGTACTTC. It translates to CASSVAGGLAETSYEQYF.

The chain uses TRBV5-1 and TRBJ2-5; TRBD1 might be the D (5 bases). Per the germline V gene, CDR1 is SGHRS and CDR2 is YFSETQ. Trimming removed 4 bases from V and 6 bases from J, with 19 bases in between. CDR3 length: 15 amino acids. In DNA, the CDR3 is TGCGCCAGCAGCGTATCCTTGACAGAATCGCAGACCCAGTACTTC. Its translation: CASSVSLTESQTQYF. Drawing the rest from reference TRBV5-1 and TRBJ2-5, the complete variable domain is KAGVTQTPRYLIKTRGQQVTLSCSPISGHRSVSWYQQTPGQGLQFLFEYFSETQRNKGNFPGRFSGRQFSNSRSEMNVSTLELGDSALYLCASSVSLTESQTQYFGPGTRLLVL.

This clone was counted a few times. The chain has TRBV28 and TRBJ1-3; maybe TRBD1 (5 bases). Trimming pared 4 bases from V and 0 bases from J, leaving 13 bases between. Looked up from germline, CDR1 is MDHEN and CDR2 is SYDVKM. This CDR3 has 16 residues. CDR3 DNA: TGTGCCAGCAGTTCTCTGGGACCGAACTCTGGAAACACCATATATTTT. Translating it yields CASSSLGPNSGNTIYF.

This clone appeared many times. The genes are TRBV13 and TRBJ2-3, with D unresolved. Germline lookup yields CDR1 PRHDT and CDR2 FYEKMQ (reference sequence). There are 12 residues in the CDR3. V was cut by 4 bases and J by 4 bases, with 6 bases left in between. The CDR3 loop reads CASSSDPDTQYF. CDR3 sequence (DNA): TGTGCCAGCAGCTCGGACCCAGATACGCAGTATTTT.

The sample holds many counts of this clone. The chain joins TRBV7-2 to TRBJ1-3; a weak D match, TRBD1 (5 bases). V lost 3 bases and J lost 8, with 11 bases in between. The CDR3 has 13 residues. Germline CDR1 and CDR2: SGHTA and FQGNSA. The CDR3 DNA is TGTGCCAGCAGCTTGACCGGGGCGGACACCATATATTTT. Protein sequence: CASSLTGADTIYF. Based on the CDR3 plus reference TRBV7-2 and TRBJ1-3, the full variable domain is GAGVSQSPSNKVTEKGKDVELRCDPISGHTALYWYRQSLGQGLEFLIYFQGNSAPDKSGLPSDRFSAERTGGSVSTLTIQRTQQEDSAVYLCASSLTGADTIYFGEGSWLTVV.

This clone was seen repeatedly, ten times or more. V usage is TRBV2 and J usage is TRBJ1-2; the match to TRBD1 covers 9 bases. Germline lookup yields CDR1 SNHLY and CDR2 FYNNEI. The CDR3 runs to 15 residues. The junction had 8 bases not matched to a gene; V was cut back by 6 bases and J by 3 bases. The CDR3 loop is CASSKGQGGHYGYTF. Written as DNA, the CDR3 is TGTGCCAGCAGCAAGGGACAGGGAGGGCACTATGGCTACACCTTC.

This clone was found many times. The genes are TRBV7-2 and TRBJ2-1, with a tentative D call TRBD2 (6 bases). Deletions cut 5 bases from V and 7 bases from J, with 12 bases between. This CDR3 region has 13 residues. Germline values: CDR1 SGHTA, CDR2 FQGNSA. The DNA of the CDR3 is TGTGCCAGCAGCCAGGTCCGGGAGAATGAGCAGTTCTTC. Residues: CASSQVRENEQFF.

This clone was counted at least ten times. V gene TRBV19 combines with J gene TRBJ2-7; 13 bases map to TRBD2. CDR1 and CDR2 from the germline V gene are LNHDA and SQIVND (reference sequence). This CDR3 spans 15 amino acids. The ends lost 2 bases at V and 5 bases at J; junction bases unmatched: 3. CDR3 sequence reads: CASSITSGRANEQYF. CDR3 bases: TGTGCCAGTAGTATAACTAGCGGGAGGGCCAACGAGCAGTACTTC.

This clone was counted many times. J is TRBJ2-6 and V is TRBV9; 9 bases line up with TRBD1. Germline-derived CDR1 and CDR2 are SGDLS and YYNGEE. This CDR3 spans 17 amino acids. Trimming at V came to 3 bases and at J to 1 base, leaving 5 bases not matched to a gene. The CDR3 region is CASSGRDRASGANVLTF. CDR3 in DNA: TGTGCCAGCAGCGGTCGGGACAGGGCATCTGGGGCCAACGTCCTGACTTTC.

This chain joins TRBV6-1 and TRBJ2-3; perhaps D is TRBD1 or TRBD2 (6 bases each). The CDR3 extends over 15 amino acids. Per the germline V gene, CDR1 is MNHNS and CDR2 is SASEGT. Trimming took off 6 bases at V and 0 bases at J, with 13 bases between the two ends. The CDR3 loop is CASRDRGASTDTQYF. The DNA for the CDR3 is TGTGCCAGCAGAGATAGGGGGGCTAGCACAGATACGCAGTATTTT.

As to this clone: A read error may produce the germline difference seen at one junction end. The J gene is TRBJ1-2, the V gene TRBV7-6; TRBD1 matches 9 bases. This CDR3 contains 13 residues. Germline V CDR1 and CDR2: SGHVS, FNYEAQ. Here the CDR3 reads CASSRDRDYGHTF. The DNA of the CDR3 is TGTGCCAGCAGCCGGGACAGGGACTATGGCCACACCTTC.

In its sample, this clone ranks as medium-sized (0.01 to 0.1%). The J gene is TRBJ2-1, the V gene TRBV6-5, with 12 nucleotides matching TRBD2. V shed 7 bases and J 3 bases; nucleotides not matched to a gene: 10. There are 17 residues in the CDR3. Per the germline V gene, CDR1 is MNHEY and CDR2 is SVGAGI. The CDR3 spells CASTPLAGGSNYNEQFF. The CDR3 region has the DNA TGTGCCAGCACACCCCTAGCGGGAGGGTCCAACTACAATGAGCAGTTCTTC.

V and J are TRBV6-1 and TRBJ1-3; 9 bases agree with TRBD1. With 6 bases clipped from V and 4 bases from J, the junction kept 4 bases outside the gene matches. CDR3 size: 14 residues. Germline V gene sequence: CDR1 MNHNS, CDR2 SASEGT. In DNA, the CDR3 is TGTGCCAGCAGCAGTGGACAGGGGGGAAACACCATATATTTT. This sequence encodes CASSSGQGGNTIYF.

This clone is termed medium-sized. The chain combines TRBV6-2 or TRBV6-3 with TRBJ2-6; 9 nucleotides align to TRBD1. The CDR3 length is 18 residues. V dropped 6 bases and J dropped 4; count of bases not matched to a gene: 13. Per the germline V gene, CDR1 is MNHEY and CDR2 is SVGEGT. CDR3 loop: CASRPGTGYSSGANVLTF. The CDR3, as DNA: TGTGCCAGCAGACCCGGGACAGGGTACTCGTCCGGGGCCAACGTCCTGACTTTC.

This clone was seen at least ten times. V is TRBV5-6 and J is TRBJ2-1, with D perhaps TRBD2 (5 bases). Trimming stripped 1 base from V and 7 bases from J, with 18 bases between. Germline CDR1 SGHDT, CDR2 YYEEEE. The CDR3 is made up of 16 amino acids. In DNA, the CDR3 is TGTGCCAGCAGCTTGTCTGTCTCTCGGGGAAGGAATGAGCAGTTCTTC. Amino acids: CASSLSVSRGRNEQFF.

The chain links TRBV4-2 to TRBJ1-5; unclear D gene. The CDR3 covers 15 residues. Trimming pared 0 bases from V and 1 base from J, leaving 7 bases between. Per germline, CDR1 LGHNA and CDR2 YNFKEQ. The CDR3 DNA reads TGTGCCAGCAGCCAAGAAACGGCCAGCAATCAGCCCCAGCATTTT. Translating gives CASSQETASNQPQHF.

This clone was found many times. This chain links TRBV6-1 with TRBJ1-2, with D possibly TRBD1 on 6 matching bases. Germline CDR1 reads MNHNS; CDR2 reads SASEGT. CDR3 size: 13 residues. Trimming pared 6 bases from V and 5 bases from J, leaving 13 bases between. CDR3 DNA sequence: TGTGCCAGCAGAGAGGGGGTTCAATATGGCTACACCTTC. It yields the protein CASREGVQYGYTF.

This clone was detected many times. V is TRBV7-3 and J is TRBJ2-1; 9 bases match TRBD2. The CDR3 has 15 residues. Germline V gene sequence: CDR1 SGHTA, CDR2 FQGTGA. V was clipped by 3 bases and J by 8 bases; unmatched bases: 8. CDR3 residues: CASSLGTSSVHEQFF. CDR3 nucleotide sequence: TGTGCCAGCAGCTTGGGGACTAGCTCCGTGCATGAGCAGTTCTTC.

There are a few counts of this clone. Relative to the germline gene, one junction end is altered; a read error may explain this. The chain joins TRBV20-1 to TRBJ1-2, with TRBD1 matching 9 bases. Germline V gene lookup returns CDR1 DFQATT and CDR2 SNEGSKA (reference sequence). The CDR3 has 12 residues. The CDR3 loop reads CSAWDRDYGYAF. The CDR3, as DNA: TGCAGTGCTTGGGACAGGGACTATGGCTACGCCTTC.

The sample holds many counts of this clone. The chain's CDR3 is CASSPSPGASYNEQFF. DNA of the CDR3: TGTGCCAGCAGTCCCTCTCCGGGCGCTTCCTACAATGAGCAGTTCTTC. The chain links TRBV6-1 to TRBJ2-1, with D unresolved. The CDR3 is 16 amino acids. The V and J ends lost 5 bases and 1 base respectively, with 15 bases between them. The germline V gene has CDR1 MNHNS and CDR2 SASEGT.

This clone was detected ten times or more. The gene calls are TRBV9 and TRBJ2-3, with D perhaps matching TRBD1 (5 bases). The CDR3 is 16 residues long. V dropped 0 bases and J dropped 6 bases, with 17 bases sitting between them. In germline, CDR1 is SGDLS, CDR2 YYNGEE. CDR3 loop: CASSVGAARGSDTQYF. The CDR3 nucleotides read TGTGCCAGCAGCGTAGGTGCAGCTAGGGGCTCGGATACGCAGTATTTT.

The sample holds many counts of this clone. The V and J genes are TRBV7-8 and TRBJ1-1; possible D gene TRBD1, 5 bases. The ends were cut back, 2 bases at V and 2 bases at J, with 15 bases in the middle. In germline, CDR1 is SGHVS, CDR2 FQNEAQ. The CDR3 has 16 residues. CDR3 bases: TGTGCCAGCAGCTTACGTGAGGGACTGTTAAACACTGAAGCTTTCTTT. It yields the protein CASSLREGLLNTEAFF.

In its sample, this clone was seen many times. The chain uses TRBV10-1 and TRBJ2-2; D may match TRBD1 or TRBD2 (6 bases each). CDR3 length equals 14 residues. The ends were cut back, 4 bases at V and 4 bases at J, with 10 bases in the middle. Germline CDR1 reads WNHNN; CDR2 reads SYGVQD (reference sequence). The CDR3 coding sequence is TGCGCCAGCAGTGCGGGGGCGTTCACCGGGGAGCTGTTTTTT. The encoded protein is CASSAGAFTGELFF.

The chain combines TRBV6-8 with TRBJ2-2; no clear D. There are 18 residues in the CDR3. Germline-derived CDR1 and CDR2 are MNHGY and SAAAGT. Here the CDR3 reads CARSYSTGPSANTGELFF. In DNA form, the CDR3 reads TGTGCACGCAGTTACTCGACCGGGCCAAGCGCGAACACCGGGGAGCTGTTTTTT.

This clone is labeled medium-sized. The chain employs TRBV6-2 or TRBV6-3 and TRBJ2-1; 7 bases align to TRBD1. Germline V gene sequence: CDR1 MNHEY, CDR2 SVGEGT. The CDR3 sequence is 16 residues long. V lost 0 bases and J lost 0; bases outside the gene matches: 2. The CDR3 sequence: CASSYSWDSSYNEQFF. In DNA form, the CDR3 reads TGTGCCAGCAGTTACTCCTGGGACAGCTCCTACAATGAGCAGTTCTTC.

This clone occurred many times. The gene calls are TRBV12-3 or TRBV12-4 and TRBJ1-5, with D perhaps TRBD1 (6 bases). The CDR3 is 14 residues long. V was trimmed by 4 bases and J by 7 bases, leaving 14 bases between them. This CDR3 is CASSYTGFIQPQHF. The CDR3 DNA is TGTGCCAGCAGTTATACAGGGTTCATCCAGCCCCAGCATTTT.

This clone was recorded at least ten times. The CDR3 region is CAINDIVGTSGSWGTDTQYF. The CDR3 region has the DNA TGTGCCATCAATGACATTGTTGGGACTAGCGGGAGTTGGGGGACAGATACGCAGTATTTT. This chain links TRBV10-3 with TRBJ2-3; 14 positions agree with TRBD2. The CDR3 runs 20 residues. Germline V lookup: CDR1 ENHRY, CDR2 SYGVKD. V was clipped by 7 bases and J by 3 bases; unmatched bases: 18.

The sample holds many counts of this clone. The chain links TRBV6-1 to TRBJ1-1, with 9 bases that match TRBD1. This CDR3 region has 15 residues. The ends lost 5 bases at V and 5 bases at J; junction bases unmatched: 9. Germline-derived CDR1 and CDR2 are MNHNS and SASEGT. CDR3 amino acids: CASSSQTGGKTEAFF. The CDR3 coding sequence is TGTGCCAGCAGTTCCCAGACAGGGGGGAAGACTGAAGCTTTCTTT.